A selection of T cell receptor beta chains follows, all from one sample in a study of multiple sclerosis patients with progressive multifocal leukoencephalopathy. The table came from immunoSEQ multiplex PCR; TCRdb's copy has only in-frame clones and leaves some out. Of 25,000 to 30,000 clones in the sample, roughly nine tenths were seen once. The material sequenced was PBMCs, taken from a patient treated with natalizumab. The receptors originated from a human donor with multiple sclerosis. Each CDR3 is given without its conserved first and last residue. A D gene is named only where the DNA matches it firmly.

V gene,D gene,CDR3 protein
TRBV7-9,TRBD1,ASSSRTGNTEAF
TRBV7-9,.,ASSFQTLSDPIGYT
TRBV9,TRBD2,ASSPSTSGGYNEQF
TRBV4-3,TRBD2,ASSTGTSGNERF
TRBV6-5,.,ASSYSRQGWTEAF
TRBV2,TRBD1,ASRLRTGEQPQH
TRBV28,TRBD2,ASSFLAGGITGELF
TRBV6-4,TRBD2,ASSPRATSGRASEQF
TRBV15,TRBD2,ATRGTSGIGELF
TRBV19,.,ASSIIGRRNTEAF
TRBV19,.,ASMGEANYGYT
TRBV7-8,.,ASSAQNRERNQPQH
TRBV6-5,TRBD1,ASTEQGDYNEQF
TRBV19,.,ASSPMSGELF
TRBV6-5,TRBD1,ATEGQGGNQPQH
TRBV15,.,ATSRRDTVNTEAF
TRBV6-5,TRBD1,ASRPGQATNEKLF
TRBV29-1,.,SVAEGVATDTQY
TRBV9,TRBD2,ASSVGTSAANEQF
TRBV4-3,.,ASSQAPGRGDEQY
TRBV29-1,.,SVELQNTEAF
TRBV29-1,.,SVEDPGGGIKNIQY
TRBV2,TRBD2,ATQGGSSYNEQF
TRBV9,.,ASSAHWGLYEQY
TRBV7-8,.,ASSLGDDQGDF
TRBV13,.,ASSPMGGSGANVLT
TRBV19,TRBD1,ASSIRGQFYEQY
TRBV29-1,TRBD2,SVGTSGRALGTGELF
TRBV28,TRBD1,ASSAQGGSYGYT
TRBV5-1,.,ASSLTTSPFYGYT
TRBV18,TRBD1,ASSPTGDGNTIY
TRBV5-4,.,ASSLAEVRRGYT
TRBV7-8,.,ASSLDDTEAF
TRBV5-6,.,ASSLGGTYEQY
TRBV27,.,ASSLPTAPGAFSPRQF
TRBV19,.,ASSMSGRASYNEQF
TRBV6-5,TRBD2,ASTDGTSGSGTQY
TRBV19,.,ATQGSNQPQH
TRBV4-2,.,ASSQAHGGGGAGYNEQF
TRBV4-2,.,ASSLTNNEQF
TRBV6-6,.,ASSQLGFRYEQY
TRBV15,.,ATSRESKGWGEKLF
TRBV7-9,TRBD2,ASSSGAGGRYEQY
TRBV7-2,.,ASSLASSSRGSYEQY
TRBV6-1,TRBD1,ASRQGSEAF
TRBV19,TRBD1,ASSAPGTEYGYT
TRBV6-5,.,ASSRTGKGNTEAF
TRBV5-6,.,ASSLGRQLF
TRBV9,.,ASSVESRTTGELF
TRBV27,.,ASSLVFYHEQY
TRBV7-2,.,ASSPGSGYEQY
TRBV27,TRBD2,ASSPGTRFAGELF